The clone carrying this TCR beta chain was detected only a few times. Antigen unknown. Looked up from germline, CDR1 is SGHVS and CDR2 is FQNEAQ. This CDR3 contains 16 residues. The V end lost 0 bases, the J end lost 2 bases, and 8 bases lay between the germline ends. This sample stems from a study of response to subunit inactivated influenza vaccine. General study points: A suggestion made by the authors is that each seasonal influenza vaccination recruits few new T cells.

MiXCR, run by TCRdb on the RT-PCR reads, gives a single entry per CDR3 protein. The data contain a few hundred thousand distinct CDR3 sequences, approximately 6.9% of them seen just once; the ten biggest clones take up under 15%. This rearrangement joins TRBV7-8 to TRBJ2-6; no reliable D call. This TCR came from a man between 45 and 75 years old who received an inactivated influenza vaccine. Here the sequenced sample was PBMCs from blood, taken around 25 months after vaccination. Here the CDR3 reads CASSLAFGTGANVLTF. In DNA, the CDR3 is TGTGCCAGCAGCTTAGCGTTTGGGACTGGGGCCAACGTCCTGACTTTC.